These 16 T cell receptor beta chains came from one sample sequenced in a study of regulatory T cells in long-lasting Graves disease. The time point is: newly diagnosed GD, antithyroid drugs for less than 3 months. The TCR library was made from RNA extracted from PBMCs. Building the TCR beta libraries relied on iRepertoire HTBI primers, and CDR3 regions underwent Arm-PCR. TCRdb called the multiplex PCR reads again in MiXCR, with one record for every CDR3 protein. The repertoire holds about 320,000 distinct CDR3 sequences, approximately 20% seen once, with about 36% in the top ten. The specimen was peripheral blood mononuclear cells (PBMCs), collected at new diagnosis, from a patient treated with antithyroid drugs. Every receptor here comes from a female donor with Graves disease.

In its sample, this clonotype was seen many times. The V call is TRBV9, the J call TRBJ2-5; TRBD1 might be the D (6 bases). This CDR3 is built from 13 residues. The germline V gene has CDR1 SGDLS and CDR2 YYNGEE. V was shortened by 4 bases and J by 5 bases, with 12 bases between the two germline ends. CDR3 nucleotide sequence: TGTGCCAGCAGCCCTGACAGGTTGGAGACCCAGTACTTC. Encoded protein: CASSPDRLETQYF.

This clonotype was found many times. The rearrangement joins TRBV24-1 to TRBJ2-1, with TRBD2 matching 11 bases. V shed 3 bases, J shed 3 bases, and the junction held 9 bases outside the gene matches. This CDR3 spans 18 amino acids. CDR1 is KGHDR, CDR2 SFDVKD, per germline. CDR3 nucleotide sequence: TGTGCCACCAGTGATCCGACGAGGGGACTAGCGGACTACAATGAGCAGTTCTTC. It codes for CATSDPTRGLADYNEQFF.

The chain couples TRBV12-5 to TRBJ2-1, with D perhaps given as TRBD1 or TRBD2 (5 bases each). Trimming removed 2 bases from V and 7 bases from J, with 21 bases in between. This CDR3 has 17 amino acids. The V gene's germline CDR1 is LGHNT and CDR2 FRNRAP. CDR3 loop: CASGLTRDAAKRNEQFF. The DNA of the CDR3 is TGTGCTAGTGGTTTGACACGGGACGCCGCTAAACGGAATGAGCAGTTCTTC.

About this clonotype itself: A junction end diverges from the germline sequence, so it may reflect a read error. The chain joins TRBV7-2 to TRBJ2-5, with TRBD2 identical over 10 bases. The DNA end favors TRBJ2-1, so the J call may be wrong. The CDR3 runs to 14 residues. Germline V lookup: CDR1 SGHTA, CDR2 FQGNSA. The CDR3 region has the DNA TGTGCCAGCAGCCTAGCGGGAGTGGGCACGGAGCAGTTCTTC. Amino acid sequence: CASSLAGVGTEQFF.

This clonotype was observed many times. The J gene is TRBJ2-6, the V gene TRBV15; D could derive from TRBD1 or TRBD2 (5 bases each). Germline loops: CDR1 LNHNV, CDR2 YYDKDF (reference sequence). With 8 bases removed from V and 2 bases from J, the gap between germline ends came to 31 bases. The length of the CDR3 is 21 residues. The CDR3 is CATRWSWDRPGSPPGANVLTF. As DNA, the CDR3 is TGTGCCACCCGCTGGTCATGGGACCGGCCAGGGTCTCCCCCTGGGGCCAACGTCCTGACTTTC.

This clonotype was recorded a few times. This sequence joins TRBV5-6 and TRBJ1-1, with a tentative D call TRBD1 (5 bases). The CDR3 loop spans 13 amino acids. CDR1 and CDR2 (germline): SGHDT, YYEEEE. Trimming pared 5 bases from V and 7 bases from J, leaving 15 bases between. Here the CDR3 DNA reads TGTGCCAGCAGTCTCTCTGGGGCTGGTGAAGCTTTCTTT. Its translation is CASSLSGAGEAFF.

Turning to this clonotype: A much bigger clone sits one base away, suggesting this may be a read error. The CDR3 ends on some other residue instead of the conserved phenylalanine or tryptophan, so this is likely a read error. The DNA for the CDR3 is TGTGCCAGCAGTGCCAATGAAAAACTGTTTATT. Amino acids: CASSANEKLFI. This rearrangement joins TRBV12-3 or TRBV12-4 to TRBJ1-4, with D uncertain. The CDR3 totals 11 residues. Trimming removed 5 bases from V and 5 bases from J, with 3 bases in between.

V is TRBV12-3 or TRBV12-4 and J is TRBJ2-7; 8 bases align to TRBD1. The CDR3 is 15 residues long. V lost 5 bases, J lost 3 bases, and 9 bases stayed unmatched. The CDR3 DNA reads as TGTGCCAGCAGTCAGGGCGGACAGGGTATCTACGAGCAGTACTTC. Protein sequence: CASSQGGQGIYEQYF.

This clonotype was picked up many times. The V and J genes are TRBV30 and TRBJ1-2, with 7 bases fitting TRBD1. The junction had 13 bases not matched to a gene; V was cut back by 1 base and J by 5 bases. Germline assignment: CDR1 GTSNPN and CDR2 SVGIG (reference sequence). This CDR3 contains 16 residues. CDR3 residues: CAWSGLQGNDPYGYTF. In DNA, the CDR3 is TGTGCCTGGAGTGGGCTACAGGGGAACGATCCTTATGGCTACACCTTC.

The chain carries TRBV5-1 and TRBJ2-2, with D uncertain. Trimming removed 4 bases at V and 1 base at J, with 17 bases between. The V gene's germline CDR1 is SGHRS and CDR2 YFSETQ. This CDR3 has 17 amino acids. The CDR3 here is CASSPVGRTVNTGELFF. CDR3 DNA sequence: TGCGCCAGCAGCCCGGTCGGTCGAACAGTGAACACCGGGGAGCTGTTTTTT.

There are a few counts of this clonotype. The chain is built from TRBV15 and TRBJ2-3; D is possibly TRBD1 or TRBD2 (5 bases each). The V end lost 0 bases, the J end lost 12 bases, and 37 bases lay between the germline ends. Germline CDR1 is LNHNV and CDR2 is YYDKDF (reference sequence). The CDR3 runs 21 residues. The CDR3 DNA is TGTGCCACCAGCAGAGATCGGGGCATCCAAGCCTCCCTTGCCCTGACGACAAGTCAGTATTTT. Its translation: CATSRDRGIQASLALTTSQYF.

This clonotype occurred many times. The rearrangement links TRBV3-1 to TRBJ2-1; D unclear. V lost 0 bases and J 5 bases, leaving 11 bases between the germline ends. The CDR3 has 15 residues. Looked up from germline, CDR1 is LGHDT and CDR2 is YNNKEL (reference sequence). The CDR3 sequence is CASSQEDLGHNEQFF. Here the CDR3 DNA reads TGTGCCAGCAGCCAAGAAGACTTGGGTCACAATGAGCAGTTCTTC.

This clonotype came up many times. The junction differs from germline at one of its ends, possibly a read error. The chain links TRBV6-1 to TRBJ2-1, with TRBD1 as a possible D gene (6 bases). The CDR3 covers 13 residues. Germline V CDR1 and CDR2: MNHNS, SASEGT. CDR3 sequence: CASRGNSYNEQFF. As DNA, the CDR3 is TGCGCCAGCAGGGGCAACTCCTACAATGAGCAGTTCTTC.

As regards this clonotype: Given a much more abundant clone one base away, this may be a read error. CDR3 loop: CASSPTRYNEQFF. The CDR3 DNA reads as TGTGCCAGCTCACCTACCAGATACAATGAGCAGTTCTTC. The gene calls are TRBV18 and TRBJ2-1; no clear D. The V end lost 3 bases, the J end lost 4 bases, and 7 bases lay between the germline ends. The germline gives CDR1 KGHSH, CDR2 LQKENI. This CDR3 comprises 13 residues.

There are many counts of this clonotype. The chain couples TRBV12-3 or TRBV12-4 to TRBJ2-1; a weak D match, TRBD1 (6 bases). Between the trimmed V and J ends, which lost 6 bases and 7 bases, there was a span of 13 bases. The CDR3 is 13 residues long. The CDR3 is CASRNGTNNEQFF. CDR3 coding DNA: TGTGCCAGCAGAAACGGGACAAATAATGAGCAGTTCTTC.

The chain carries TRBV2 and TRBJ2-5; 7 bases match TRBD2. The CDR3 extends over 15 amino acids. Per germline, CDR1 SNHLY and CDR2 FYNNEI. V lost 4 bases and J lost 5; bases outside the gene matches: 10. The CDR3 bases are TGTGCCAGCAGTGCGACTAGCTTACGGGAGGAGACCCAGTACTTC. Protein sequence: CASSATSLREETQYF.